This T cell receptor (beta chain) was captured by sequencing in a study of blood T cell repertoires in COVID-19. This table comes from immunoSEQ multiplex PCR, and its TCRdb copy is limited to in-frame clones, with some not included. The sample contains roughly 170,000 clones, more than 75% of which appear only once. CDR1 and CDR2 (germline): SGHNT, YYREEE (reference sequence). V lost 4 bases to trimming and J lost 2 bases, with 15 bases between them. CDR3 length equals 15 residues. Material for sequencing was PBMCs or T cells enriched from blood (not recorded which). This sequence originates from a woman aged 45-59 years who had recovered from COVID-19. This chain uses TRBV5-4 with TRBJ1-2, with D perhaps TRBD1 (6 bases). In DNA, the CDR3 is TGTGCCAGCAGCCCGATGGGGGCTCGAAACTATGGCTACACCTTC. Its protein is CASSPMGARNYGYTF.